One and the same sample provided the 15 T cell receptor beta chains below, sequenced in a study of blood T cell repertoires in COVID-19. Measured with immunoSEQ multiplex PCR; TCRdb has only the in-frame clones, and not every one. Of under 300,000 clones detected, 84% appear once; the ten largest clones hold 4% to 4.5%. Sequencing was done on a sample of peripheral blood. These TCRs come from a man in his fifties or sixties with acute or convalescent COVID-19.

The rearrangement links TRBV27 to TRBJ1-2, with 7 bases lining up with TRBD1. CDR1 is MNHEY, CDR2 SMNVEV, per germline (reference sequence). V lost 5 bases to trimming and J lost 6 bases; unmatched junction nucleotides: 6. This CDR3 has 13 amino acids. CDR3 nucleotide sequence: TGTGCCAGCAGTCGACAGGGATGGGATGGCTACACCTTC. Its translation is CASSRQGWDGYTF.

The chain links TRBV10-1 to TRBJ2-4; perhaps TRBD1 as D (5 bases). The CDR3 extends over 13 amino acids. The V gene lost 4 bases and the J gene lost 5 bases, with 9 bases spanning the gap. The V gene's germline CDR1 is WNHNN and CDR2 SYGVQD (reference sequence). DNA for the CDR3: TGCGCCAGCAGTGTAGGGGAAGAAAACATTCAGTACTTC. Its translation is CASSVGEENIQYF.

The rearrangement uses TRBV19 and TRBJ1-2, with 7 bases that match TRBD1. V lost 5 bases, J lost 4 bases, and 7 bases stayed unmatched. Germline V gene lookup returns CDR1 LNHDA and CDR2 SQIVND (reference sequence). CDR3 length: 14 residues. Here the CDR3 DNA reads TGTGCCAGTAGTGGAGACAGGGCTCGCTATGGCTACACCTTC. Its translation is CASSGDRARYGYTF.

The CDR3 is CATSRQGALRYEQYF. CDR3 sequence (DNA): TGTGCCACCAGCAGACAGGGGGCTCTCCGATACGAGCAGTACTTC. V is TRBV15 and J is TRBJ2-7, with TRBD1 matching over 8 bases. The CDR3 spans 15 residues. Germline V lookup: CDR1 LNHNV, CDR2 YYDKDF (reference sequence). The V gene end was trimmed by 2 bases and the J gene end by 4 bases; junction bases not matched to a gene: 7.

The V call is TRBV10-2, the J call TRBJ2-1; 7 bases align to TRBD1. Germline values: CDR1 WSHSY, CDR2 SAAADI. The CDR3 has 15 amino acids. The V gene end was trimmed by 0 bases and the J gene end by 5 bases; junction bases not matched to a gene: 4. CDR3 DNA sequence: TGCGCCAGCAGTGAGTCGACAGGGCCCAACAATGAGCAGTTCTTC. As protein: CASSESTGPNNEQFF.

The chain links TRBV9 to TRBJ2-7; possibly TRBD1 for D (6 bases). The CDR3 spans 13 residues. Germline V gives CDR1 SGDLS, CDR2 YYNGEE. V was clipped by 3 bases and J by 4 bases, with 11 bases between them. The CDR3 coding sequence is TGTGCCAGCAGCGGACAGACAGGATACGAGCAGTACTTC. Translation gives CASSGQTGYEQYF. Full variable domain (outside the CDR3, taken from reference TRBV9 and TRBJ2-7): DSGVTQTPKHLITATGQRVTLRCSPRSGDLSVYWYQQSLDQGLQFLIQYYNGEERAKGNILERFSAQQFPDLHSELNLSSLELGDSALYFCASSGQTGYEQYFGPGTRLTVT.

The rearrangement joins TRBV24-1 to TRBJ2-3; 15 bases fit TRBD2. After removal of 0 bases from V and 6 bases from J, the junction contained 9 bases not matched to a gene. The CDR3 sequence is 19 residues long. Looked up from germline, CDR1 is KGHDR and CDR2 is SFDVKD. This chain's CDR3 is CATSDLTAGTSGRSDTQYF. The DNA for the CDR3 is TGTGCCACCAGTGATTTGACGGCCGGGACTAGCGGGAGGTCGGATACGCAGTATTTT.

This chain connects TRBV9 to TRBJ2-1; D is perhaps TRBD2 (6 bases). V lost 1 base and J lost 0, with 8 bases in between. Looked up from germline, CDR1 is SGDLS and CDR2 is YYNGEE. The CDR3 contains 15 residues. This CDR3 is CASSVFGSSYNEQFF. DNA of the CDR3: TGTGCCAGCAGCGTATTCGGGAGCTCCTACAATGAGCAGTTCTTC.

This rearrangement joins TRBV7-2 to TRBJ1-5; 8 bases are shared with TRBD1. Germline trimming cut 2 bases from V and 6 bases from J; bases unmatched to any gene: 3. CDR1 and CDR2 (germline): SGHTA, FQGNSA. The CDR3 has 14 amino acids. The CDR3 DNA reads as TGTGCCAGCAGCTTAACCAGGGGGCCTCAGCCCCAGCATTTT. Amino acids: CASSLTRGPQPQHF. The full variable domain, rest sourced from reference TRBV7-2 and TRBJ1-5, is GAGVSQSPSNKVTEKGKDVELRCDPISGHTALYWYRQSLGQGLEFLIYFQGNSAPDKSGLPSDRFSAERTGGSVSTLTIQRTQQEDSAVYLCASSLTRGPQPQHFGDGTRLSIL.

The genes are TRBV6-5 and TRBJ2-5; 12 nucleotides align to TRBD2. V dropped 2 bases and J dropped 2; count of bases not matched to a gene: 3. The CDR3 is 16 amino acids. CDR1 MNHEY and CDR2 SVGAGI come from the germline V gene. CDR3 amino acids: CASSYGLAGIQETQYF. CDR3 DNA: TGTGCCAGCAGTTACGGACTAGCGGGGATACAAGAGACCCAGTACTTC.

The V gene is TRBV9, the J gene TRBJ2-5; TRBD2 might be the D (6 bases). The CDR3 is 14 amino acids. V was clipped by 3 bases and J by 5 bases, with 14 bases between them. CDR1 is SGDLS and CDR2 is YYNGEE in the germline V gene. CDR3 DNA: TGTGCCAGCAGCGCGCGGGGAACTCGGGAGACCCAGTACTTC. It codes for CASSARGTRETQYF.

In this sample, this clone turned up a few times. The rearrangement joins TRBV4-1 to TRBJ2-7; D may be TRBD1 (6 bases). V was cut by 4 bases and J by 3 bases, with 13 bases left in between. Looked up from germline, CDR1 is MGHRA and CDR2 is YSYEKL. The CDR3 extends over 14 amino acids. CDR3 DNA: TGCGCCAGCAGCCCGGACAGAAACAGCTACGAGCAGTACTTC. This sequence encodes CASSPDRNSYEQYF.

This sequence joins TRBV11-2 and TRBJ2-1; perhaps TRBD2 as D (5 bases). CDR3 size: 16 residues. The V gene lost 0 bases and the J gene lost 0 bases, with 9 bases spanning the gap. Per the germline V gene, CDR1 is SGHAT and CDR2 is FQNNGV. The CDR3 nucleotides read TGTGCCAGCAGCTTAGACGTAGGAGGCTCCTACAATGAGCAGTTCTTC. Its protein is CASSLDVGGSYNEQFF.

V usage is TRBV28 and J usage is TRBJ2-1; D is uncertain. There are 14 residues in the CDR3. Germline V gives CDR1 MDHEN, CDR2 SYDVKM. Trimming took 4 bases from V and 4 from J, leaving 11 bases between them. This chain's CDR3 is CASSSPTDYNEQFF. CDR3 nucleotide sequence: TGTGCCAGCAGTTCACCGACTGATTACAATGAGCAGTTCTTC.

V is TRBV9 and J is TRBJ1-4, with a possible D match to TRBD1 (5 bases). Trimming left V 7 bases short and J 0 bases short, with 7 bases between. Germline CDR1 is SGDLS and CDR2 is YYNGEE. The length of the CDR3 is 13 residues. CDR3 in amino acids: CASAGATNEKLFF. CDR3 bases: TGTGCCAGCGCGGGGGCAACTAATGAAAAACTGTTTTTT.